What follows are 5 T cell receptor beta chains derived from one specimen sequenced in a study of cytomegalovirus exposure and HLA in healthy donors. The PCR made use of 60 Vbeta and 13 Jbeta primers. The assay was immunoSEQ multiplex PCR, and TCRdb's table has in-frame clones only and misses some. The sample holds under 150,000 clones. Sequenced sample: PBMCs. These receptors originate from a woman between 35 and 50 years old in good health and CMV-seronegative.

V and J are TRBV6-5 and TRBJ2-5; D is perhaps TRBD1 (5 bases). Trimming took off 11 bases at V and 3 bases at J, with 19 bases between the two ends. Looked up from germline, CDR1 is MNHEY and CDR2 is SVGAGI. The CDR3 has 14 amino acids. In nucleotides, the CDR3 is TGTGCCTCGACCAGGGCGGCCGAAGAAGAGACCCAGTACTTC. This translates into CASTRAAEEETQYF.

The rearrangement joins TRBV6-6 to TRBJ1-1; 7 bases agree with TRBD1. This CDR3 region has 15 residues. The V gene end was trimmed by 5 bases and the J gene end by 5 bases; junction bases not matched to a gene: 11. Germline loops: CDR1 MNHNY, CDR2 SVGAGI (reference sequence). The DNA of the CDR3 is TGTGCCAGCAGTCCAAACAGCAGGGGGGAAACTGAAGCTTTCTTT. This translates into CASSPNSRGETEAFF.

The chain uses TRBV9 and TRBJ2-1, with 10 bases aligning to TRBD1. The V and J ends lost 3 bases and 10 bases, in that order; junction bases with no gene match: 10. The CDR3 extends over 15 amino acids. Germline V gives CDR1 SGDLS, CDR2 YYNGEE. CDR3: CASSASGTGDREQFF. CDR3 nucleotides: TGTGCCAGCAGCGCTTCCGGGACAGGGGATCGGGAGCAGTTCTTC.

The genes are TRBV6-6 and TRBJ1-6; TRBD1 aligns across 9 bases. The V segment lost 6 bases and the J segment 9 bases; nucleotides outside the gene matches: 9. CDR3 length: 15 amino acids. The germline V gene encodes CDR1 MNHNY and CDR2 SVGAGI (reference sequence). The CDR3 DNA sequence: TGTGCCAGCAGGGGATCTGGGGACAGGGCTTCACCCCTCCACTTT. It is translated as CASRGSGDRASPLHF.

V and J are TRBV18 and TRBJ2-7; TRBD1 matches at 9 bases. CDR3 size: 15 residues. The germline V gene has CDR1 KGHSH and CDR2 LQKENI. After removal of 5 bases from V and 1 base from J, the junction contained 6 bases not matched to a gene. The CDR3 sequence: CASSFTGGASYEQYF. In nucleotides, the CDR3 is TGTGCCAGCTCATTTACAGGGGGCGCTTCCTACGAGCAGTACTTC.